The 12 T cell receptor beta chains below come from one sample, sequenced in a study of T cell repertoires in cytomegalovirus infection. Their recognized antigens are unknown. TCRdb reprocessed the reads with MiXCR, giving one entry per CDR3 protein. The sample yields approximately 1,000,000 distinct CDR3 sequences, more than 25% seen once. The input for sequencing was cultured CD8+ T cells from PBMCs, taken from culture after CMV antigen stimulation. These receptor sequences come from a human donor in good health (CMV status not recorded). Some clones in this sample may be carry-over from other donors' samples.

The chain joins TRBV12-5 to TRBJ1-2; maybe TRBD1 (5 bases). CDR3 length: 14 amino acids. Per germline, CDR1 LGHNT and CDR2 FRNRAP. V was pared by 1 base and J by 6 bases, with 12 bases between. The CDR3 sequence: CASGLDMQGNGYTF. The CDR3 nucleotides are TGTGCTAGTGGTTTGGACATGCAGGGAAATGGCTACACCTTC.

This clonotype occurred a few times. The chain couples TRBV7-8 to TRBJ1-1; no firm D call. The CDR3 covers 14 residues. V was trimmed by 5 bases and J by 3 bases, leaving 13 bases between them. Looked up from germline, CDR1 is SGHVS and CDR2 is FQNEAQ. CDR3 nucleotide sequence: TGTGCCAGCAGCCGTCGGCGGGAGGACACTGAAGCTTTCTTT. Its protein product is CASSRRREDTEAFF.

About this clonotype itself: The junction and the germline gene differ at one end; a read error may be behind it. The chain has TRBV11-3 and TRBJ2-3, with 9 bases fitting TRBD1. Germline lookup yields CDR1 SGHNT and CDR2 YENEEA. This CDR3 spans 16 amino acids. The CDR3 nucleotides read TGTGCCAACAGCACCCGGACAGGGGTGAATACAGATACGCAGTATTTT. This codes for CANSTRTGVNTDTQYF.

In this sample, this clonotype turned up a few times. The V gene is TRBV12-5, the J gene TRBJ2-3; no reliable D call. Germline CDR1 is LGHNT and CDR2 is FRNRAP. The CDR3 loop spans 15 amino acids. Trimming stripped 2 bases from V and 2 bases from J, with 11 bases between. The CDR3 here is CASGLISPYTDTQYF. CDR3 bases: TGTGCTAGTGGTTTGATTTCTCCTTACACAGATACGCAGTATTTT.

This clonotype was seen a handful of times. The CDR3 bases are TGTGCCAGCAGCTTAGAATGGGACAGAGCTAACTATGGCTACACCTTC. Amino acid sequence: CASSLEWDRANYGYTF. This sequence joins TRBV7-8 and TRBJ1-2; 7 bases match TRBD1. Germline CDR1 and CDR2: SGHVS and FQNEAQ. The CDR3 length is 16 residues. The V segment lost 1 base and the J segment 0 bases; nucleotides outside the gene matches: 5.

With regard to this clonotype: Since a much larger clone is just one base distant, this may be a read error. The chain employs TRBV7-8 and TRBJ1-2, with D tentatively TRBD1 (5 bases). V was trimmed by 1 base and J by 5 bases, leaving 14 bases between them. The CDR3 totals 15 residues. Germline V lookup: CDR1 SGHVS, CDR2 FQNEAQ. The CDR3 spells CASSLVGTGWYGYTF. The CDR3 DNA follows: TGTGCCAGCAGCTTAGTCGGGACGGGCTGGTATGGCTACACCTTC.

Here the CDR3 reads CASSSPHIGNTGELFF. The CDR3 nucleotides read TGTGCCAGCAGCTCCCCTCATATAGGGAACACCGGGGAGCTGTTTTTT. The V and J genes are TRBV11-2 and TRBJ2-2; D remains ambiguous. V lost 4 bases and J 1 base, leaving 13 bases between the germline ends. The germline V gene encodes CDR1 SGHAT and CDR2 FQNNGV. The CDR3 has 16 amino acids.

This chain joins TRBV27 and TRBJ2-2, with a tentative D call TRBD2 (5 bases). CDR3 size: 14 residues. Deletions cut 3 bases from V and 7 bases from J, with 12 bases between. Germline V CDR1 and CDR2: MNHEY, SMNVEV (reference sequence). In DNA, the CDR3 is TGTGCCAGCAGTTTCGGGGTGGGCGGCGGGGAGCTGTTTTTT. It is translated as CASSFGVGGGELFF.

Note on this clonotype: A much larger clone lies a single base off, so this may be a read error. The chain has TRBV12-3 or TRBV12-4 and TRBJ1-5; 10 bases are a match to TRBD1. Trimming took 5 bases from V and 9 from J; bases not matched to a gene: 13. CDR3 size: 16 residues. The CDR3 loop reads CASSPSGQGKGRPQHF. Written as DNA, the CDR3 is TGTGCCAGCAGTCCTTCGGGACAGGGGAAAGGACGGCCCCAGCATTTT.

This clonotype has a count of ten or more. V and J are TRBV6-2 or TRBV6-3 and TRBJ2-2; 7 positions agree with TRBD1. CDR1 MNHEY and CDR2 SVGEGT come from the germline V gene. V shed 5 bases and J 0 bases; nucleotides not matched to a gene: 3. This CDR3 has 15 amino acids. The CDR3 nucleotides are TGTGCCAGCAGTCCCACAGGGGCGAACACCGGGGAGCTGTTTTTT. Translating it yields CASSPTGANTGELFF.

This clonotype was recorded a few times. Sequence at one end of the junction differs from germline and may be a read error. The genes are TRBV7-7 and TRBJ2-3; tentatively, D is TRBD2 (7 bases). Germline V gene sequence: CDR1 SSHAT, CDR2 FNYEAQ (reference sequence). This CDR3 spans 18 amino acids. CDR3 DNA sequence: TGTGCTAGCAGCCCCCGGGAGAAGGGCGGGGGCCCCGGAGATACGCAGTATTTT. Protein sequence: CASSPREKGGGPGDTQYF.

This clonotype occurred a few times. The CDR3 region is CASSLPSGQGKGYTF. In nucleotides, the CDR3 is TGTGCCAGCAGCCTACCCTCGGGACAGGGGAAAGGCTACACCTTC. The rearrangement links TRBV7-9 to TRBJ1-2; 10 bases are a match to TRBD1. CDR3 length: 15 amino acids. Germline V gene data show CDR1 as SEHNR and CDR2 as FQNEAQ (reference sequence). The V segment lost 5 bases and the J segment 8 bases; nucleotides outside the gene matches: 11.